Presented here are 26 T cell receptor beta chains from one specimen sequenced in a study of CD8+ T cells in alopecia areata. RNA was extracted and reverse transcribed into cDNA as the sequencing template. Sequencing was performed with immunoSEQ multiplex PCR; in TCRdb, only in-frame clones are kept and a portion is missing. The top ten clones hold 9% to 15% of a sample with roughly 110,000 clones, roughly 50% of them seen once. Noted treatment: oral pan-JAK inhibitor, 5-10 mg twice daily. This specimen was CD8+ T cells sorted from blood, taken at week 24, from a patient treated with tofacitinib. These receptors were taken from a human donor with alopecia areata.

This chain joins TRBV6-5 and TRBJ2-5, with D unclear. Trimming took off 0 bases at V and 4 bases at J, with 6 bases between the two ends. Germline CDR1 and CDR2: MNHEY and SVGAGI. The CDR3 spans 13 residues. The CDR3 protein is CASSYSVGETQYF. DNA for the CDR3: TGTGCCAGCAGTTACTCCGTGGGAGAGACCCAGTACTTC.

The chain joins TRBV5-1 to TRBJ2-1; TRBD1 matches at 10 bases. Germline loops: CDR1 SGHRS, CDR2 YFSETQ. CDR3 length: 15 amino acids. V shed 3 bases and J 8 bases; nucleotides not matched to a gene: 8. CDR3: CASSWGQGLGDEQFF. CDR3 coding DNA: TGCGCCAGCAGCTGGGGACAGGGGCTTGGCGATGAGCAGTTCTTC.

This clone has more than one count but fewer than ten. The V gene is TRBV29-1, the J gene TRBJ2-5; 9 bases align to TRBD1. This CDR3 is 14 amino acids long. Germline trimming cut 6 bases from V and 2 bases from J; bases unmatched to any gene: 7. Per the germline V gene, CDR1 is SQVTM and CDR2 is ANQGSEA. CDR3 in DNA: TGCAGCGTCTGGGACAGGGCCACTCAAGAGACCCAGTACTTC. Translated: CSVWDRATQETQYF.

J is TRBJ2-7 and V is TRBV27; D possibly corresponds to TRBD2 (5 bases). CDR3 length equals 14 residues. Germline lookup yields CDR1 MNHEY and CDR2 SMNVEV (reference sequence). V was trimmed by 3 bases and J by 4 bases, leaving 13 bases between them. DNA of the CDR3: TGTGCCAGCAGTTTTTCGAGAGGGATGTACGAGCAGTACTTC. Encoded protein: CASSFSRGMYEQYF.

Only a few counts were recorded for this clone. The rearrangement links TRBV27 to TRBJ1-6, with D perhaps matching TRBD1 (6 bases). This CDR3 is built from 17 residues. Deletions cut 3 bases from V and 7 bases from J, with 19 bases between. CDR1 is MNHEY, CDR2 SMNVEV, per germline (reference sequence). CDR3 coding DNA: TGTGCCAGCAGTTTCCTGAGGGGAGAGGGGGTAAATTCACCCCTCCACTTT. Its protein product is CASSFLRGEGVNSPLHF.

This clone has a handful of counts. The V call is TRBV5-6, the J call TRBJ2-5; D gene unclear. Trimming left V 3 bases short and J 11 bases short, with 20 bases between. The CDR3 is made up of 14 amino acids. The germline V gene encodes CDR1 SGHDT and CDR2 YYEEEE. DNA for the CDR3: TGTGCCAGCAGCTGGGCCCGGGCTCCCGAACCTCAGTACTTC. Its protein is CASSWARAPEPQYF.

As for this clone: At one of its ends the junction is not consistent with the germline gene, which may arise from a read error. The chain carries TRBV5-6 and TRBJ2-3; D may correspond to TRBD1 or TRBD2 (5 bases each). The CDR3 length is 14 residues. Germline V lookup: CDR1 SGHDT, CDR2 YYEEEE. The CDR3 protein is CASSLGDSTDTQYF. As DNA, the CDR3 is TGTGCCAGCAGTTTGGGGGATAGCACAGATACGCAGTATTTT.

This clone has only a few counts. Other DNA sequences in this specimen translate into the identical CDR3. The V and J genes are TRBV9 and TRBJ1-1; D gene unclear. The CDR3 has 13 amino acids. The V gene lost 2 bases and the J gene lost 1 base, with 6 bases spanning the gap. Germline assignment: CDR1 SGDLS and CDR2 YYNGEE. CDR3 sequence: CASSVGPNTEAFF. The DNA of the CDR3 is TGTGCCAGCAGCGTGGGCCCGAACACTGAAGCTTTCTTT.

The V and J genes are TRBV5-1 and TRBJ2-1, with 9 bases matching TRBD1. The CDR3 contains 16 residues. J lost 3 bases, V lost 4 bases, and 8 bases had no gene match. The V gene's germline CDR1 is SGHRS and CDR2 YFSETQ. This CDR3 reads CASSQEGTGYYNEQFF. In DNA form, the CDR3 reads TGCGCCAGCAGCCAAGAGGGGACAGGGTACTACAATGAGCAGTTCTTC.

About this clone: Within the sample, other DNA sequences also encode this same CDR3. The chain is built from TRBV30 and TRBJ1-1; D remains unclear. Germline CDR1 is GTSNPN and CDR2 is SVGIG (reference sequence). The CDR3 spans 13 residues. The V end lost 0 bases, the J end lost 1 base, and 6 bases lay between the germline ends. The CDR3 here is CAWSVGGNTEAFF. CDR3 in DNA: TGTGCCTGGAGTGTCGGCGGGAACACTGAAGCTTTCTTT.

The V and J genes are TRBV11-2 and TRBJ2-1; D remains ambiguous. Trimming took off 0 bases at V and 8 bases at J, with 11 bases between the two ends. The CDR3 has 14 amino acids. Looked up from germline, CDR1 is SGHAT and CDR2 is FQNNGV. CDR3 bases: TGTGCCAGCAGCTTAGATCCCTTAGCTTATGAGCAGTTCTTC. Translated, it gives CASSLDPLAYEQFF.

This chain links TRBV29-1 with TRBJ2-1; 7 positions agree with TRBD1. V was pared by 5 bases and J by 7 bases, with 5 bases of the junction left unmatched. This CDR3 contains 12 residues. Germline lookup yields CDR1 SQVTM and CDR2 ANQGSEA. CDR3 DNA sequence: TGCAGCGTTCCCACAGGGGCGAATGAGCAGTTCTTC. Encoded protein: CSVPTGANEQFF.

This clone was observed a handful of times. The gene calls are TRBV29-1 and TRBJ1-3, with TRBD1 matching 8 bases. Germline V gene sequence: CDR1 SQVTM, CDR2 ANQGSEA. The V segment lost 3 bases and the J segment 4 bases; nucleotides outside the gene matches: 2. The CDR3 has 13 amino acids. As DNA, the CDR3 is TGCAGCGTTGAGGGGGACAGGGGAAACACCATATATTTT. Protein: CSVEGDRGNTIYF.

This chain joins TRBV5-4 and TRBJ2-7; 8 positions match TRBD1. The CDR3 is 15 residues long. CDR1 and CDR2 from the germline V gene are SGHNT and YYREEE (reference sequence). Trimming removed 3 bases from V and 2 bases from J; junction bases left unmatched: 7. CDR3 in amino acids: CASSYGTGGAYEQYF. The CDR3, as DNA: TGTGCCAGCAGCTACGGGACAGGAGGCGCCTACGAGCAGTACTTC.

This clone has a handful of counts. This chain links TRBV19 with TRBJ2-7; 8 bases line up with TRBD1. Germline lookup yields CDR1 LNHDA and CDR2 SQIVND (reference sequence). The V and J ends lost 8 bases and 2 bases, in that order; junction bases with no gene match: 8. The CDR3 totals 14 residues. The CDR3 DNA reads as TGTGCCAGTGGCCGGACAGGGATGGCCTACGAGCAGTACTTC. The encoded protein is CASGRTGMAYEQYF. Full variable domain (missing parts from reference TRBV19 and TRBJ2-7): DGGITQSPKYLFRKEGQNVTLSCEQNLNHDAMYWYRQDPGQGLRLIYYSQIVNDFQKGDIAEGYSVSREKKESFPLTVTSAQKNPTAFYLCASGRTGMAYEQYFGPGTRLTVT.

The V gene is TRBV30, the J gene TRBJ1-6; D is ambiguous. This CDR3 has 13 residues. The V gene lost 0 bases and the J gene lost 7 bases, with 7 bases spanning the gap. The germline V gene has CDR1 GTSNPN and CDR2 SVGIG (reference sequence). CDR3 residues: CAWSVEGNSPLHF. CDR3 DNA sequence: TGTGCCTGGAGTGTGGAGGGAAATTCACCCCTCCACTTT.

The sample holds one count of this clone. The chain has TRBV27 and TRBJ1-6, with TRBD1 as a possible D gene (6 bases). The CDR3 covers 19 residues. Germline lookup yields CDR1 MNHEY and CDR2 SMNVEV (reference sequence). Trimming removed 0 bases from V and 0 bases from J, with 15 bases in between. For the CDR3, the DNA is TGTGCCAGCAGTTTATCCCCGACAGGCCTTAGCTCCTATAATTCACCCCTCCACTTT. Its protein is CASSLSPTGLSSYNSPLHF.

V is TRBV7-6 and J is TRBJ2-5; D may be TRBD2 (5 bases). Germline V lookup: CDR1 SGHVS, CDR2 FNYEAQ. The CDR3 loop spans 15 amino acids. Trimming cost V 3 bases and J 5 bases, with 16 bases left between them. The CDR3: CASSFLSTAGETQYF. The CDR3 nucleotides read TGTGCCAGCAGCTTCCTCTCTACCGCGGGTGAGACCCAGTACTTC.

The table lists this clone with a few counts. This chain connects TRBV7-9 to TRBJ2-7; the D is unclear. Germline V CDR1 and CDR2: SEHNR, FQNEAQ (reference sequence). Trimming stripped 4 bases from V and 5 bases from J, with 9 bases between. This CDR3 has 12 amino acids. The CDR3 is CASSSDRHEQYF. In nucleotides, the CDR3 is TGTGCCAGCAGCTCCGATAGGCACGAGCAGTACTTC.

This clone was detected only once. The CDR3 here is CASSVADRRTDTQYF. The CDR3 region has the DNA TGTGCCAGCAGCGTAGCGGACAGACGCACAGATACGCAGTATTTT. The chain joins TRBV9 to TRBJ2-3; perhaps TRBD1 as D (6 bases). The germline CDR1 and CDR2 sequences are SGDLS and YYNGEE. The CDR3 has 15 residues. V was trimmed by 0 bases and J by 1 base, leaving 9 bases between them.

The CDR3 loop is CASSQVLTGDPYEQYF. For the CDR3, the DNA is TGTGCCAGCAGCCAAGTGCTGACGGGTGATCCCTACGAGCAGTACTTC. V usage is TRBV14 and J usage is TRBJ2-7; no clear D. Germline lookup yields CDR1 SGHDN and CDR2 FVKESK. There are 16 residues in the CDR3. V lost 1 base and J 2 bases, leaving 15 bases between the germline ends.

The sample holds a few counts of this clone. CDR3 loop: CAISESNREETQYF. The DNA of the CDR3 is TGTGCCATCAGTGAGTCGAACAGGGAAGAGACCCAGTACTTC. The chain has TRBV10-3 and TRBJ2-5, with D perhaps TRBD1 (6 bases). This CDR3 comprises 14 residues. The V and J ends lost 0 bases and 3 bases respectively, with 8 bases between them. CDR1 ENHRY and CDR2 SYGVKD come from the germline V gene.

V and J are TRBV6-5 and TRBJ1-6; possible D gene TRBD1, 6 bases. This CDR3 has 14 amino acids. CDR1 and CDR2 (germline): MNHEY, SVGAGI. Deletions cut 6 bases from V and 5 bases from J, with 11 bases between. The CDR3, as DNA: TGTGCCAGCAGCAGGGGAGGGAATAATTCACCCCTCCACTTT. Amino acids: CASSRGGNNSPLHF.

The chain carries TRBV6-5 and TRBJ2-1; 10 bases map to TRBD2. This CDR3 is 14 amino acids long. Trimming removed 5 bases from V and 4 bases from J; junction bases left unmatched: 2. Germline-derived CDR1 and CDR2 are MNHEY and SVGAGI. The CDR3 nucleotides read TGTGCCAGCAGTCCTAGCGGGGGATACAATGAGCAGTTCTTC. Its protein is CASSPSGGYNEQFF.

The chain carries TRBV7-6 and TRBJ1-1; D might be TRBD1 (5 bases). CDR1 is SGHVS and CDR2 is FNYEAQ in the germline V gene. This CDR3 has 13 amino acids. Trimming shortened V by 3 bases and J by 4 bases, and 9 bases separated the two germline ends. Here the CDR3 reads CASSFGAATEAFF. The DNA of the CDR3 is TGTGCCAGCAGCTTTGGGGCAGCCACTGAAGCTTTCTTT.

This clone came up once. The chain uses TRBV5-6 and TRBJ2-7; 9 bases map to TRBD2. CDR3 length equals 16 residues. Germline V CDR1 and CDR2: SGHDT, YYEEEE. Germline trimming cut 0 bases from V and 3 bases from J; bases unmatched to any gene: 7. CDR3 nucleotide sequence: TGTGCCAGCAGCTTGGAGATAGCGGGGGACCTCTACGAGCAGTACTTC. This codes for CASSLEIAGDLYEQYF.